These 23 T cell receptor beta chains originate from one sample sequenced in a study of post-analysis software for immune sequencing data. Unique molecular identifiers were built into the TCR beta cDNA libraries. TCRdb reanalysed the PCR reads using MiXCR and keeps one entry per CDR3 protein. Of hundreds of thousands of distinct CDR3 sequences listed, about 27% are singletons. Points from the study as a whole: A handful of TRBV segments appeared more often in patients than in controls, and TRBV5-6, TRBV5-1 and TRBV20-1 were among these.

These TCRs' antigens remain unknown. Sequencing was done on a sample of blood. The receptors stem from a girl between 5 and 17 years old with multiple sclerosis.

Ten or more counts support this clonotype. The rearrangement uses TRBV18 and TRBJ2-3; maybe TRBD1 (6 bases). Germline V CDR1 and CDR2: KGHSH, LQKENI. Trimming removed 1 base at V and 1 base at J, with 9 bases between. This CDR3 contains 15 residues. CDR3 amino acids: CASSPRDTRTDTQYF. CDR3 DNA sequence: TGTGCCAGCTCACCACGGGACACTCGCACAGATACGCAGTATTTT.

In this sample, this clonotype turned up a few times. This chain joins TRBV25-1 and TRBJ1-4; D is perhaps TRBD1 (5 bases). The CDR3 sequence is 15 residues long. Trimming took off 1 base at V and 0 bases at J, with 6 bases between the two ends. CDR1 MGHDK and CDR2 SYGVNS come from the germline V gene. The CDR3 coding sequence is TGTGCCAGCAGTGAATTCAGGGCAACTAATGAAAAACTGTTTTTT. It translates to CASSEFRATNEKLFF. Variable domain in full (rest from reference TRBV25-1 and TRBJ1-4): EADIYQTPRYLVIGTGKKITLECSQTMGHDKMYWYQQDPGMELHLIHYSYGVNSTEKGDLSSESTVSRIRTEHFPLTLESARPSHTSQYLCASSEFRATNEKLFFGSGTQLSVL.

This clonotype has just a few counts. The rearrangement uses TRBV27 and TRBJ2-5, with 8 bases identical to TRBD1. This CDR3 region has 15 residues. In germline, CDR1 is MNHEY, CDR2 SMNVEV (reference sequence). V lost 4 bases, J lost 5 bases, and 9 bases stayed unmatched. The CDR3 sequence is CASSSATGAGETQYF. In DNA form, the CDR3 reads TGTGCCAGCAGTTCTGCGACAGGGGCAGGGGAGACCCAGTACTTC.

DNA for the CDR3: TGTGCCAGCAGTTACCACCCGGGACTAGCGTCCAATGAGCAGTTCTTC. Its protein is CASSYHPGLASNEQFF. The chain uses TRBV6-2 or TRBV6-3 and TRBJ2-1; 10 nucleotides match TRBD2. The CDR3 length is 16 residues. J lost 6 bases, V lost 2 bases, and 7 bases had no gene match. The germline CDR1 and CDR2 sequences are MNHEY and SVGEGT.

The chain recombines TRBV20-1 with TRBJ1-3, with TRBD1 matching 7 bases. This CDR3 has 14 residues. V was pared by 2 bases and J by 5 bases, with 6 bases of the junction left unmatched. CDR1 and CDR2 (germline): DFQATT, SNEGSKA (reference sequence). This CDR3 reads CSARQGVLRNTIYF. The CDR3, as DNA: TGCAGTGCTAGACAGGGGGTCCTCAGAAACACCATATATTTT.

This chain links TRBV5-6 with TRBJ1-2, with 8 nucleotides matching TRBD1. J gave up 12 bases and V 4 bases, and 14 bases lay outside the gene matches. CDR1 SGHDT and CDR2 YYEEEE come from the germline V gene. The CDR3 is made up of 14 amino acids. In DNA, the CDR3 is TGTGCCAGCAGCCCATCCGGGACAGGTGACGGCCACACCTTC. Its protein is CASSPSGTGDGHTF.

The CDR3 nucleotides are TGTGCCAGCAGCTTAGTCGCGACAGAGTACAATGAGCAGTACTTC. Its translation: CASSLVATEYNEQYF. The V and J genes are TRBV11-2 and TRBJ2-1; perhaps TRBD1 as D (5 bases). The tail of the sequence fits TRBJ2-7 better, so the J call may be wrong. CDR3 size: 15 residues. Germline CDR1 reads SGHAT; CDR2 reads FQNNGV.

V is TRBV20-1 and J is TRBJ2-5, with 7 bases aligning to TRBD1. Trimming took 5 bases from V and 3 from J; bases not matched to a gene: 9. The germline V gene has CDR1 DFQATT and CDR2 SNEGSKA (reference sequence). The CDR3 loop spans 14 amino acids. CDR3 bases: TGCAGTGCTGCAGCCCCTACAGGGGAAGAGACCCAGTACTTC. Its translation: CSAAAPTGEETQYF.

This clonotype was picked up a small number of times. This chain uses TRBV19 with TRBJ2-1; 10 bases map to TRBD2. The germline CDR1 and CDR2 sequences are LNHDA and SQIVND (reference sequence). V lost 4 bases, J lost 4 bases, and 7 bases stayed unmatched. This CDR3 contains 16 residues. DNA of the CDR3: TGTGCCAGTAGTACAGCGGGAGGGCCCCAATACAATGAGCAGTTCTTC. Translated, it gives CASSTAGGPQYNEQFF.

This clonotype occurred once. V and J are TRBV7-9 and TRBJ2-1; D gene uncertain. With 0 bases removed from V and 3 bases from J, the gap between germline ends came to 6 bases. This CDR3 spans 14 amino acids. The germline V gene encodes CDR1 SEHNR and CDR2 FQNEAQ (reference sequence). The CDR3 sequence is CASSLALLYNEQFF. The CDR3 DNA reads TGTGCCAGCAGCTTAGCGCTCCTCTACAATGAGCAGTTCTTC.

The chain carries TRBV9 and TRBJ2-1, with 11 bases that match TRBD2. Germline CDR1 SGDLS, CDR2 YYNGEE. The CDR3 sequence is 15 residues long. With V trimmed by 0 bases and J by 9 bases, 5 bases remained unmatched. CDR3 in DNA: TGTGCCAGCAGCGTAGGGGCTAGCGGGAGGAGTGAGCAGTTCTTC. It codes for CASSVGASGRSEQFF.

This clonotype was detected only a few times. This chain connects TRBV27 to TRBJ2-7; possibly TRBD1 or TRBD2 for D (5 bases each). This CDR3 has 14 residues. Germline CDR1 and CDR2: MNHEY and SMNVEV (reference sequence). The V gene lost 2 bases and the J gene lost 2 bases, with 10 bases spanning the gap. CDR3 in DNA: TGTGCCAGCAGTTTAAAACCGGGACCCTACGAGCAGTACTTC. Translated, it gives CASSLKPGPYEQYF.

The V gene is TRBV10-3, the J gene TRBJ2-7; TRBD1 agrees at 8 bases. CDR3 length equals 14 residues. Germline loops: CDR1 ENHRY, CDR2 SYGVKD. V lost 3 bases and J lost 10; bases outside the gene matches: 11. The CDR3 DNA is TGTGCCATCAGTGACTTCGGACAGGGACGCGAACAGTACTTC. Translation: CAISDFGQGREQYF.

The sample holds one count of this clonotype. The junction departs from the called germline gene at one end, perhaps through a read error. This chain's CDR3 is CTSSPPSRGTQYF. For the CDR3, the DNA is TGTACCAGCAGCCCCCCTAGCCGTGGGACCCAGTACTTC. This rearrangement joins TRBV27 to TRBJ2-7; D might be TRBD2 (5 bases). TRBJ2-5 explains the end of the DNA better; the J call may be wrong. The CDR3 consists of 13 residues. The germline CDR1 and CDR2 sequences are MNHEY and SMNVEV (reference sequence).

The chain carries TRBV6-5 and TRBJ1-6; 9 bases are shared with TRBD1. The germline CDR1 and CDR2 sequences are MNHEY and SVGAGI. Trimming removed 8 bases from V and 7 bases from J; junction bases left unmatched: 9. This CDR3 has 15 residues. CDR3 nucleotides: TGTGCCAGCCGAGGGACAGGGAATATGAATTCACCCCTCCACTTT. It translates to CASRGTGNMNSPLHF.

This clonotype was picked up a small number of times. The V and J genes are TRBV7-9 and TRBJ1-4, with TRBD1 identical over 8 bases. V gave up 5 bases and J gave up 8 bases; unmatched junction bases: 13. Germline CDR1 and CDR2: SEHNR and FQNEAQ (reference sequence). The length of the CDR3 is 16 residues. CDR3: CASSPARGRLVEKLFF. The CDR3 nucleotides are TGTGCCAGCAGCCCGGCCAGGGGGCGGTTAGTCGAAAAACTGTTTTTT.

This clonotype was seen many times. This chain links TRBV12-3 or TRBV12-4 with TRBJ2-5, with 7 positions matching TRBD2. V trimming: 3 bases; J trimming: 9 bases; junction bases outside the gene matches: 7. CDR3 size: 13 residues. The CDR3 here is CASSLRASGPQYF. CDR3 bases: TGTGCCAGCAGTTTGCGGGCTAGCGGCCCCCAGTACTTC.

The sample holds a few counts of this clonotype. The chain uses TRBV9 and TRBJ2-7; TRBD2 matches at 11 bases. The trim removed 4 bases at V and 0 bases at J, leaving 9 bases unmatched. The V gene's germline CDR1 is SGDLS and CDR2 YYNGEE. The CDR3 loop spans 17 amino acids. The CDR3, as DNA: TGTGCCAGCAGCAAGGGGACTAGCGGATACTACTCCTACGAGCAGTACTTC. Its translation is CASSKGTSGYYSYEQYF.

The J gene is TRBJ2-7, the V gene TRBV20-1, with a weak D call TRBD1 (5 bases). Germline-derived CDR1 and CDR2 are DFQATT and SNEGSKA (reference sequence). V shed 3 bases and J shed 5 bases, with 11 bases lying between them. The CDR3 loop spans 12 amino acids. CDR3 amino acids: CSASKGKDEQYF. As DNA, the CDR3 is TGCAGTGCTAGCAAGGGGAAGGACGAGCAGTACTTC.

This chain joins TRBV29-1 and TRBJ2-5, with D tentatively TRBD1 or TRBD2 (7 bases each). TRBJ2-7 explains the end of the DNA better; the J call may be wrong. The germline gives CDR1 SQVTM, CDR2 ANQGSEA. This CDR3 spans 16 amino acids. DNA of the CDR3: TGCAGCGTTGTGCGATGGCGGGAGAAGGGGGCTGACGAGCAGTACTTC. Residues: CSVVRWREKGADEQYF.

This clonotype was detected only a few times. This rearrangement joins TRBV6-6 to TRBJ2-7; 11 bases align to TRBD2. The CDR3 length is 15 residues. Per germline, CDR1 MNHNY and CDR2 SVGAGI (reference sequence). The ends lost 2 bases at V and 2 bases at J; junction bases unmatched: 2. The CDR3 spells CASSYLAGGTYEQYF. The CDR3 region has the DNA TGTGCCAGCAGTTACCTAGCGGGAGGAACCTACGAGCAGTACTTC.

The gene calls are TRBV6-2 or TRBV6-3 and TRBJ2-1; 16 bases agree with TRBD2. The CDR3 length is 17 residues. Looked up from germline, CDR1 is MNHEY and CDR2 is SVGEGT. With V trimmed by 4 bases and J by 5 bases, 5 bases remained unmatched. Written as DNA, the CDR3 is TGTGCCAGCAGTTCCGGGACTAGCGGGGGGGCGGACAATGAGCAGTTCTTC. Its protein is CASSSGTSGGADNEQFF.

This chain uses TRBV13 with TRBJ2-5, with D maybe TRBD1 (6 bases). Per the germline V gene, CDR1 is PRHDT and CDR2 is FYEKMQ (reference sequence). V lost 1 base and J lost 2, with 11 bases in between. The length of the CDR3 is 15 residues. CDR3: CASSLAGALQETQYF. The CDR3 nucleotides are TGTGCCAGCAGCTTAGCAGGGGCTCTGCAAGAGACCCAGTACTTC.